Listed below are T cell receptor beta chains from one sample, sequenced in a study of T-cell reconstitution after alpha-beta-depleted transplantation in children. MiXCR was run by TCRdb on the PCR reads, yielding one entry per CDR3 protein. Of about 640,000 distinct CDR3 sequences listed, roughly 17% are singletons. Sequenced here: PBMCs from the stem cell graft donor, sampled from the stem cell graft. The receptors were sampled from a human donor who donated a stem cell graft to a child with acute myeloid leukemia. Each CDR3 is given with its conserved first and last residue. Clone size is shown for a subset of rows, as once, few, many or a class of expanded clone.

V,size,J,CDR3
TRBV20-1,-,TRBJ2-6,CSARDGTGQFSGANVLTF
TRBV13,many,TRBJ1-6,CASSSGREGGSYNSPLHF
TRBV12-3/TRBV12-4,many,TRBJ2-1,CASSLWRDYNEQFF
TRBV20-1,many,TRBJ1-5,CSARAEADSNQPQHF
TRBV7-9,-,TRBJ2-3,CASSDQGARTDTQYF
TRBV20-1,-,TRBJ1-6,CSARSPGQGNSPLHF
TRBV12-3/TRBV12-4,once,TRBJ1-5,CASSLEAGGNQPQHF
TRBV12-3/TRBV12-4,few,TRBJ1-1,CASSLLPGRTEAFF
TRBV7-2,many,TRBJ2-2,CASSSRWGELFF
TRBV6-1,many,TRBJ1-2,CASLPQGSPSYGYTF
TRBV10-3,many,TRBJ2-7,CAISESQGGREQYF
TRBV11-1,-,TRBJ1-1,CASSSYFAGEDTEAFF
TRBV7-2,few,TRBJ2-7,CASSLVVRGPSYEQYF
TRBV20-1,many,TRBJ1-1,CSASPRRGHTEAFF
TRBV7-2,-,TRBJ2-5,CASSPRTAGETQYF
TRBV12-3/TRBV12-4,many,TRBJ1-3,CASSPRHLSGNTIYF
TRBV7-8,-,TRBJ1-1,CASSLVRAQGTEAFF
TRBV20-1,many,TRBJ1-5,CSLGGNQPQHF
TRBV10-3,many,TRBJ2-1,CAISDEGNEQFF
TRBV7-3,many,TRBJ2-7,CASSLRPAGPYEQYF
TRBV11-2,-,TRBJ2-3,CASSLDGLAGVTDTQYF
TRBV7-2,few,TRBJ2-7,CASSLGGAQSYEQYF
TRBV5-5,many,TRBJ2-1,CASSSWGVNNEQFF
TRBV24-1,-,TRBJ2-2,CATSDAMGQNTGELFF
TRBV12-3/TRBV12-4,-,TRBJ2-1,CASSLQGALKNEQFF
TRBV7-7,few,TRBJ1-1,CASSRTQSTEAFF
TRBV20-1,-,TRBJ1-5,CSARDDRGGQPQHF
TRBV25-1,-,TRBJ2-2,CASSESALAGVNTGELFF
TRBV30,-,TRBJ2-7,CAWSQTGYYEQYF
TRBV29-1,few,TRBJ2-7,CSVEEWPDRGPYEQYF
TRBV4-3,-,TRBJ2-5,CASSQRQVRCQETQYF
TRBV20-1,-,TRBJ2-4,CSAPLARGDFLAKNIQYF
TRBV20-1,many,TRBJ1-2,CSARPKANYGYTF
TRBV6-5,few,TRBJ2-5,CASSYRRDHTYNPQETQYF
TRBV5-1,few,TRBJ2-1,CASSGREGLSYNEQFF
TRBV10-3,many,TRBJ2-1,CAISDYQIALGQFF
TRBV15,many,TRBJ1-2,CATSSPVDTHNYGYTF